Below, 3 T cell receptor beta chains from the same sample are listed, as sequenced in a study of blood T cell repertoires in COVID-19. TCRdb's copy holds only in-frame clones and misses some; the assay was immunoSEQ multiplex PCR. The sample lists approximately 64,000 clones, 88% seen once, with approximately 3.9% in the top ten. Material: peripheral blood. These receptor sequences come from a man between 65 and 79 years old with acute or convalescent COVID-19.

V and J are TRBV11-2 and TRBJ2-5; 8 bases are a match to TRBD2. The CDR3 has 14 amino acids. The V segment lost 0 bases and the J segment 7 bases; nucleotides outside the gene matches: 4. Germline lookup yields CDR1 SGHAT and CDR2 FQNNGV. The CDR3 spells CASSLDSAGGTQYF. CDR3 nucleotides: TGTGCCAGCAGCTTAGACTCGGCGGGGGGGACCCAGTACTTC. Full variable domain (rest looked up from reference TRBV11-2 and TRBJ2-5): EAGVAQSPRYKIIEKRQSVAFWCNPISGHATLYWYQQILGQGPKLLIQFQNNGVVDDSQLPKDRFSAERLKGVDSTLKIQPAKLEDSAVYLCASSLDSAGGTQYFGPGTRLLVL.

The gene calls are TRBV24-1 and TRBJ2-1; TRBD2 is a possible D gene (6 bases). The CDR3 is made up of 17 amino acids. Trimming took 0 bases from V and 0 from J, leaving 11 bases between them. Germline V gene lookup returns CDR1 KGHDR and CDR2 SFDVKD. CDR3 bases: TGTGCCACCAGTGATTTGCATGCGGGGCACTCCTACAATGAGCAGTTCTTC. It specifies CATSDLHAGHSYNEQFF.

The CDR3 DNA follows: TGTGCCAGCAGCGAGGGGGAGCGCAACACCATATATTTT. It is translated as CASSEGERNTIYF. J is TRBJ1-3 and V is TRBV2, with D possibly TRBD1 on 6 matching bases. Germline V gene sequence: CDR1 SNHLY, CDR2 FYNNEI. CDR3 length: 13 amino acids. V was cut by 6 bases and J by 7 bases, with 13 bases left in between.